The present entry profiles one TCR beta chain with its context. The antigen is not known. V dropped 3 bases and J dropped 4; count of bases not matched to a gene: 7. CDR1 and CDR2 from the germline V gene are LNHNV and YYDKDF (reference sequence). The CDR3 is 15 residues long. This specimen comes from a study of CD8+CD57+ T cells in acquired aplastic anemia. Study outcomes and limitations: Between the patient and control groups, CD8+ Simpson's diversity did not differ significantly.

The TCR beta profiling, which covered VDJ combination and CDR3 sequence, was carried out using genomic DNA as the template. A single record per CDR3 protein comes from TCRdb applying MiXCR to the reads. The data show about 110,000 distinct CDR3 sequences, around 49% seen once. Material: sorted CD4+, CD8+, or CD8+CD57+ T cells (not recorded which) from PBMCs. This sequence joins TRBV15 and TRBJ2-7; 9 bases are a match to TRBD1. The origin of this receptor is a human donor in good health, serving as a control. The chain's CDR3 is CATSRAAGTGYEQYF. The CDR3 bases are TGTGCCACCAGCAGGGCCGCCGGGACAGGGTACGAGCAGTACTTC.